The 27 T cell receptor beta chains presented below share a single source sample, sequenced in a study of metastatic and nonmetastatic thyroid tumors. No treatment of any kind had been given to any patient before thyroid surgery. TCRdb recomputed clones from the PCR reads via MiXCR. The sample holds tens of thousands of clones, roughly 17% seen once. Sequenced material: tumor tissue. These receptors all stem from a female donor with papillary thyroid cancer or a benign thyroid nodule (not recorded which). Some clones in this sample may be carry-over from other donors' samples.

Ten or more counts support this clone. The chain employs TRBV20-1 and TRBJ2-1; 7 nucleotides align to TRBD2. The CDR3 loop spans 17 amino acids. After removal of 0 bases from V and 5 bases from J, the junction contained 13 bases not matched to a gene. Germline V gives CDR1 DFQATT, CDR2 SNEGSKA (reference sequence). The CDR3 DNA follows: TGCAGTGCTAGAGACGGGCTTCCCGGGAGGAGAAACAATGAGCAGTTCTTC. It encodes CSARDGLPGRRNNEQFF.

As concerns this clone: A much more abundant neighbour one base away suggests this may be a read error. The same CDR3 also results from other DNA sequences found in this sample. V gene TRBV5-4 combines with J gene TRBJ2-7, with 13 nucleotides matching TRBD2. There are 15 residues in the CDR3. Germline V gene sequence: CDR1 SGHNT, CDR2 YYREEE (reference sequence). The CDR3: CASRRGLAGEYEQYF. In DNA, the CDR3 is TGTGCAAGCAGGCGCGGACTAGCGGGGGAGTACGAGCAGTACTTC.

Note on this clone: A clone one base away is much larger, so this may be a read error. Written as DNA, the CDR3 is TGTGCCAGCAGTTACATAGGGCGGATCCGATACAATGAGCAGTTCTTC. Amino acids: CASSYIGRIRYNEQFF. V is TRBV6-5 and J is TRBJ2-1, with D uncertain. The CDR3 runs to 16 residues. Germline assignment: CDR1 MNHEY and CDR2 SVGAGI. The germline V and J ends were trimmed by 2 bases and 4 bases, with 15 bases remaining between them.

To note about this clone: This could be a read error, since a much larger clone is one nucleotide away. J is TRBJ2-5 and V is TRBV28, with D maybe TRBD2 (6 bases). The ends were cut back, 6 bases at V and 5 bases at J, with 19 bases in the middle. Germline CDR1 MDHEN, CDR2 SYDVKM. The CDR3 is made up of 15 amino acids. The CDR3 bases are TGTGCCAGCAGACCCCGAACGCCAGGGAGGGAGACCCAGTACTTC. Its translation is CASRPRTPGRETQYF.

This clone was observed many times. This chain uses TRBV5-1 with TRBJ2-3; TRBD1 is a possible D gene (6 bases). V gave up 0 bases and J gave up 4 bases, with 15 bases separating them. Germline loops: CDR1 SGHRS, CDR2 YFSETQ. This CDR3 region has 16 residues. CDR3 coding DNA: TGCGCCAGCAGCTTGGATCAAACAGGGTCAGCAGATACGCAGTATTTT. Translated, it gives CASSLDQTGSADTQYF.

This clone was detected many times. V usage is TRBV6-5 and J usage is TRBJ1-6, with 10 positions matching TRBD1. Germline CDR1 and CDR2: MNHEY and SVGAGI. After removal of 2 bases from V and 6 bases from J, the junction contained 7 bases not matched to a gene. The CDR3 sequence is 17 residues long. The CDR3 nucleotides are TGTGCCAGCAGTTACAGGGGGACAGGGGCGCCTAATTCACCCCTCCACTTT. Protein product: CASSYRGTGAPNSPLHF.

About this clone itself: A single base separates this from a much larger clone, so it may be a read error. The chain couples TRBV7-2 to TRBJ2-2; tentative D call: TRBD2 (6 bases). The CDR3 runs 17 residues. CDR1 SGHTA and CDR2 FQGNSA come from the germline V gene. This CDR3 is CASSLSYASRSGGELSF. The CDR3 DNA sequence: TGTGCCAGCAGCTTATCGTATGCTAGCCGGAGCGGCGGGGAGCTGTCTTTT.

Of note for this clone: A junction end diverges from the germline sequence, so it may reflect a read error. The rearrangement joins TRBV7-2 to TRBJ2-7, with D perhaps being TRBD1 or TRBD2 (6 bases each). This CDR3 has 15 residues. The V gene's germline CDR1 is SGHTA and CDR2 FQGNSA. The CDR3, as DNA: TGTGCCATCAGCTTAGGAGGGGGGCTATTCTACGATCATTACTTC. Protein product: CAISLGGGLFYDHYF.

This clone was found many times. The J gene is TRBJ2-1, the V gene TRBV28; the D gene is possibly TRBD2 (5 bases). CDR1 is MDHEN, CDR2 SYDVKM, per germline. CDR3 size: 13 residues. Trimming removed 4 bases from V and 10 bases from J, with 14 bases in between. The CDR3 loop reads CASSSIRGQEQFF. CDR3 in DNA: TGTGCCAGCAGTTCGATCCGGGGTCAGGAGCAGTTCTTC.

In regard to this clone: Given a much more abundant clone one base away, this may be a read error. V usage is TRBV12-3 or TRBV12-4 and J usage is TRBJ1-5; D ambiguous. V was clipped by 6 bases and J by 10 bases, with 19 bases between them. The CDR3 contains 14 residues. The CDR3 loop is CASSRASRLVPQHF. The CDR3 coding sequence is TGTGCCAGCAGCCGAGCCAGCCGTCTGGTTCCCCAGCATTTT.

This clone has a count of ten or more. V usage is TRBV5-1 and J usage is TRBJ2-3; possibly TRBD1 for D (5 bases). Germline CDR1 is SGHRS and CDR2 is YFSETQ. Trimming cost V 4 bases and J 2 bases, with 14 bases left between them. CDR3 length: 15 amino acids. The CDR3 bases are TGCGCCAGCAGCATAGCAGGGCTAGTCACAGATACGCAGTATTTT. The encoded protein is CASSIAGLVTDTQYF. Drawing the rest from reference TRBV5-1 and TRBJ2-3, the complete variable domain is KAGVTQTPRYLIKTRGQQVTLSCSPISGHRSVSWYQQTPGQGLQFLFEYFSETQRNKGNFPGRFSGRQFSNSRSEMNVSTLELGDSALYLCASSIAGLVTDTQYFGPGTRLTVL.

In the case of this clone: A much larger clone sits a single nucleotide away, making a read error possible. J is TRBJ2-2 and V is TRBV5-4; D is perhaps TRBD1 or TRBD2 (5 bases each). CDR1 and CDR2 from the germline V gene are SGHNT and YYREEE (reference sequence). The CDR3 is made up of 17 amino acids. The DNA for the CDR3 is TGTTCCAGCAGCTTGGACTCACGGCAGGGTCGGACCGGGGAGCTGTTTTTT. It yields the protein CSSSLDSRQGRTGELFF. Supplemented by reference TRBV5-4 and TRBJ2-2, the full variable domain reads ETGVTQSPTHLIKTRGQQVTLRCSSQSGHNTVSWYQQALGQGPQFIFQYYREEENGRGNFPPRFSGLQFPNYSSELNVNALELDDSALYLCSSSLDSRQGRTGELFFGEGSRLTVL.

Ten or more counts support this clone. The chain links TRBV2 to TRBJ2-3, with TRBD1 matching over 9 bases. The germline V gene encodes CDR1 SNHLY and CDR2 FYNNEI. Losses at the gene ends were 4 bases for V and 4 bases for J; bases not matched to a gene: 0. The CDR3 is 13 amino acids. For the CDR3, the DNA is TGTGCCAGCAGTGGGGACAGGGCAGATACGCAGTATTTT. This codes for CASSGDRADTQYF.

This clone was detected ten times or more. This chain joins TRBV19 and TRBJ2-7, with D possibly being TRBD1 (5 bases). The CDR3 consists of 12 residues. The germline V and J ends were trimmed by 5 bases and 4 bases, with 9 bases remaining between them. Germline values: CDR1 LNHDA, CDR2 SQIVND (reference sequence). This chain's CDR3 is CASSPNRYEQYF. DNA for the CDR3: TGTGCCAGTAGTCCGAACAGGTACGAGCAGTACTTC.

This rearrangement joins TRBV5-1 to TRBJ1-2; 7 bases match TRBD1. Germline V gene data show CDR1 as SGHRS and CDR2 as YFSETQ. Trimming at V came to 0 bases and at J to 8 bases, leaving 7 bases not matched to a gene. The CDR3 spans 14 residues. CDR3 DNA: TGCGCCAGCAGCTTGGCCGGGACAGCTAAGGGCTACACCTTC. Its protein is CASSLAGTAKGYTF.

The gene calls are TRBV20-1 and TRBJ2-7, with 14 bases fitting TRBD2. This CDR3 contains 16 residues. The V segment lost 8 bases and the J segment 7 bases; nucleotides outside the gene matches: 16. CDR1 and CDR2 (germline): DFQATT, SNEGSKA (reference sequence). The CDR3 nucleotides read TGCAGTTCTGGACTAGCGGGAGGCCCCCCTGGGAGTGAGCAGTACTTC. Its protein product is CSSGLAGGPPGSEQYF.

With respect to this clone: A much more abundant neighbour one base away suggests this may be a read error. The chain combines TRBV19 with TRBJ1-5; 8 bases fit TRBD1. The closer fit of TRBJ2-3 to the DNA end suggests the J call may be wrong. The CDR3 has 14 amino acids. Germline V lookup: CDR1 LNHDA, CDR2 SQIVND (reference sequence). The CDR3 is CASSWTGNNQPQYF. CDR3 sequence (DNA): TGTGCCAGTAGTTGGACAGGGAACAATCAGCCCCAGTATTTT.

The chain couples TRBV11-3 to TRBJ1-1, with D possibly TRBD1 on 5 matching bases. Germline V gene data show CDR1 as SGHNT and CDR2 as YENEEA. This CDR3 is built from 12 residues. V shed 6 bases and J shed 4 bases, with 9 bases lying between them. CDR3 in amino acids: CASRRGPTEAFF. The CDR3 DNA reads as TGTGCCAGCAGACGGGGACCCACTGAAGCTTTCTTT.

Notes on this clone: This may be a read error, as it is one base from a much larger clone. The chain recombines TRBV12-5 with TRBJ2-1; D not resolved. V was clipped by 7 bases and J by 9 bases, with 10 bases between them. CDR3 size: 11 residues. Germline V lookup: CDR1 LGHNT, CDR2 FRNRAP. CDR3 sequence reads: CASALEFEQFF. The CDR3 DNA is TGTGCTAGTGCCCTCGAGTTTGAGCAGTTCTTC.

This clone qualifies as medium-sized. The chain carries TRBV6-1 and TRBJ2-3; 8 nucleotides line up with TRBD2. J was trimmed by 0 bases and V by 6 bases; bases with no gene match: 8. The CDR3 runs to 16 residues. CDR1 is MNHNS and CDR2 is SASEGT in the germline V gene. The CDR3 DNA reads as TGTGCCAGCAGGCCTGGGACTAGACCTAGCACAGATACGCAGTATTTT. The encoded protein is CASRPGTRPSTDTQYF.

In this sample, this clone turned up many times. The chain couples TRBV18 to TRBJ2-7; D may be TRBD1 (6 bases). This CDR3 has 17 amino acids. In germline, CDR1 is KGHSH, CDR2 LQKENI. With 0 bases removed from V and 0 bases from J, the gap between germline ends came to 15 bases. CDR3 sequence reads: CASSPPRGTGTSYEQYF. The CDR3 nucleotides are TGTGCCAGCTCACCACCAAGAGGAACAGGGACCTCCTACGAGCAGTACTTC.

This clone has ten or more counts. J is TRBJ1-4 and V is TRBV2; D is unresolved. This CDR3 is 14 amino acids long. CDR1 is SNHLY, CDR2 FYNNEI, per germline. Between the trimmed V and J ends, which lost 8 bases and 4 bases, there was a span of 14 bases. The CDR3 region has the DNA TGTGCCAGCTTTATGGAGACGAGTAATGAAAAACTGTTTTTT. It yields the protein CASFMETSNEKLFF. Complete variable domain (other parts from reference TRBV2 and TRBJ1-4): EPEVTQTPSHQVTQMGQEVILRCVPISNHLYFYWYRQILGQKVEFLVSFYNNEISEKSEIFDDQFSVERPDGSNFTLKIRSTKLEDSAMYFCASFMETSNEKLFFGSGTQLSVL.

This clone was found many times. Other nucleotide sequences from this sample produce the same CDR3. The chain carries TRBV6-1 and TRBJ2-2; D gene uncertain. V lost 5 bases and J 7 bases, leaving 8 bases between the germline ends. Germline V gene data show CDR1 as MNHNS and CDR2 as SASEGT. The length of the CDR3 is 12 residues. CDR3 loop: CASSHNSGELFF. CDR3 DNA sequence: TGTGCCAGCAGTCACAATAGCGGGGAGCTGTTTTTT.

This clone was observed at least ten times. The rearrangement uses TRBV11-2 and TRBJ2-7; TRBD2 might be the D (6 bases). Germline V gene sequence: CDR1 SGHAT, CDR2 FQNNGV. CDR3 length: 15 amino acids. Between the trimmed V and J ends, which lost 1 base and 2 bases, there was a span of 12 bases. The CDR3 spells CASSLVGGKAYEQYF. The CDR3 coding sequence is TGTGCCAGCAGCTTAGTCGGAGGGAAAGCCTACGAGCAGTACTTC. The full variable domain, completed using reference TRBV11-2 and TRBJ2-7, is EAGVAQSPRYKIIEKRQSVAFWCNPISGHATLYWYQQILGQGPKLLIQFQNNGVVDDSQLPKDRFSAERLKGVDSTLKIQPAKLEDSAVYLCASSLVGGKAYEQYFGPGTRLTVT.

Concerning this clone: This may come from a read error, since a much larger clone is one base off. This chain links TRBV12-3 or TRBV12-4 with TRBJ1-4, with no clear D. The CDR3 runs to 12 residues. V was clipped by 6 bases and J by 13 bases, with 15 bases between them. CDR3 protein: CASSGGLERLFF. CDR3 in DNA: TGTGCCAGCAGCGGTGGGTTAGAGAGACTGTTTTTT.

In its sample, this clone was seen a few times. The chain combines TRBV9 with TRBJ2-3, with 10 bases identical to TRBD1. This CDR3 has 15 residues. CDR1 is SGDLS and CDR2 is YYNGEE in the germline V gene. The CDR3 DNA reads TGTTCTAGCAGCAGGAGACAGGGGGCGGGAGATACGCAGTATTTT. Residues: CSSSRRQGAGDTQYF. Full variable domain (remainder filled in from reference TRBV9 and TRBJ2-3): DSGVTQTPKHLITATGQRVTLRCSPRSGDLSVYWYQQSLDQGLQFLIQYYNGEERAKGNILERFSAQQFPDLHSELNLSSLELGDSALYFCSSSRRQGAGDTQYFGPGTRLTVL.

This clone was observed at least ten times. The J gene is TRBJ2-7, the V gene TRBV7-2, with D unclear. This CDR3 is built from 15 residues. Trimming pared 0 bases from V and 0 bases from J, leaving 9 bases between. Per germline, CDR1 SGHTA and CDR2 FQGNSA. The CDR3 DNA follows: TGTGCCAGCAGCTTAGCGCCCAGTAGCTCCTACGAGCAGTACTTC. Its translation is CASSLAPSSSYEQYF. Drawing the rest from reference TRBV7-2 and TRBJ2-7, the complete variable domain is GAGVSQSPSNKVTEKGKDVELRCDPISGHTALYWYRQSLGQGLEFLIYFQGNSAPDKSGLPSDRFSAERTGGSVSTLTIQRTQQEDSAVYLCASSLAPSSSYEQYFGPGTRLTVT.